These 11 T cell receptor beta chains originate from one sample sequenced in a study of cytomegalovirus exposure and HLA in healthy donors. PCR involved 60 Vbeta and 13 Jbeta primers. Libraries were prepared by immunoSEQ multiplex PCR; TCRdb keeps only in-frame clonotypes and omits some of them. The data contain about 98,000 clones, roughly two thirds of them singletons. Sample: PBMCs. The receptor source for this set is a female donor in good health and CMV-seronegative.

The chain is built from TRBV2 and TRBJ2-7, with TRBD1 as a possible D gene (5 bases). The V end was cut by 7 bases, the J end by 9 bases, with 25 bases between. Germline V gene data show CDR1 as SNHLY and CDR2 as FYNNEI. The CDR3 covers 15 residues. CDR3 DNA sequence: TGTGCCAGCACATCGGACGGGCCTGCTAGGGGCGCGCAGTACTTC. It is translated as CASTSDGPARGAQYF. The full variable domain, completed using reference TRBV2 and TRBJ2-7, is EPEVTQTPSHQVTQMGQEVILRCVPISNHLYFYWYRQILGQKVEFLVSFYNNEISEKSEIFDDQFSVERPDGSNFTLKIRSTKLEDSAMYFCASTSDGPARGAQYFGPGTRLTVT.

The CDR3 sequence is CASSLMGGEQYF. The DNA of the CDR3 is TGTGCCAGCAGCCTAATGGGGGGCGAGCAGTACTTC. The V call is TRBV4-2, the J call TRBJ2-7; possibly TRBD2 for D (6 bases). The CDR3 is 12 amino acids. V dropped 4 bases and J dropped 6 bases, with 10 bases sitting between them. Per germline, CDR1 LGHNA and CDR2 YNFKEQ.

The chain couples TRBV4-3 to TRBJ1-2; possibly TRBD1 for D (5 bases). Deletions cut 2 bases from V and 7 bases from J, with 17 bases between. Germline V gene lookup returns CDR1 LGHNA and CDR2 YSLEER. There are 15 residues in the CDR3. The CDR3 DNA follows: TGCGCCAGCAGCCAACCCGGGACGCCGGGAGGTGGCTACACCTTC. Translated, it gives CASSQPGTPGGGYTF.

The V and J genes are TRBV27 and TRBJ2-7, with 7 bases identical to TRBD2. V lost 1 base and J lost 6; bases outside the gene matches: 9. The CDR3 is made up of 15 amino acids. Germline lookup yields CDR1 MNHEY and CDR2 SMNVEV (reference sequence). As DNA, the CDR3 is TGTGCCAGCAGTTTATTGGCTAGCGGCCCGCTCGAGCAGTACTTC. Translated: CASSLLASGPLEQYF.

This chain uses TRBV5-6 with TRBJ2-1; TRBD2 is a possible D gene (5 bases). Germline loops: CDR1 SGHDT, CDR2 YYEEEE. This CDR3 spans 14 amino acids. Trimming took 3 bases from V and 4 from J, leaving 11 bases between them. The chain's CDR3 is CASSWTFGYNEQFF. For the CDR3, the DNA is TGTGCCAGCAGCTGGACTTTCGGGTACAATGAGCAGTTCTTC. The variable domain in full, completed from reference TRBV5-6 and TRBJ2-1, reads DAGVTQSPTHLIKTRGQQVTLRCSPKSGHDTVSWYQQALGQGPQFIFQYYEEEERQRGNFPDRFSGHQFPNYSSELNVNALLLGDSALYLCASSWTFGYNEQFFGPGTRLTVL.

This chain connects TRBV5-4 to TRBJ1-1; D gene unclear. V lost 1 base to trimming and J lost 3 bases, with 7 bases between them. This CDR3 comprises 13 residues. The germline V gene encodes CDR1 SGHNT and CDR2 YYREEE (reference sequence). CDR3 residues: CASSLLEDTEAFF. As DNA, the CDR3 is TGTGCCAGCAGCTTGTTAGAGGACACTGAAGCTTTCTTT.

The genes are TRBV7-9 and TRBJ1-1, with a possible D match to TRBD1 (6 bases). The V and J ends lost 5 bases and 0 bases respectively, with 10 bases between them. Germline-derived CDR1 and CDR2 are SEHNR and FQNEAQ (reference sequence). The CDR3 spans 14 residues. CDR3 residues: CASSDDRMNTEAFF. The CDR3 DNA reads TGTGCCAGCAGCGACGACAGGATGAACACTGAAGCTTTCTTT.

The J gene is TRBJ1-2, the V gene TRBV10-2, with D possibly matching TRBD1 (5 bases). The CDR3 is 13 residues long. V shed 6 bases and J shed 1 base, with 9 bases lying between them. Germline values: CDR1 WSHSY, CDR2 SAAADI. The CDR3 coding sequence is TGCGCCAGCAGCGCCGACAGTAACTATGGCTACACCTTC. It encodes CASSADSNYGYTF.

The chain uses TRBV10-3 and TRBJ2-1; D perhaps matches TRBD2 (6 bases). The CDR3 has 16 amino acids. The ends were cut back, 7 bases at V and 6 bases at J, with 22 bases in the middle. Germline V gene data show CDR1 as ENHRY and CDR2 as SYGVKD. The DNA for the CDR3 is TGTGCCATCAACGCACGACCTAGCGAACGGACCAATGAGCAGTTCTTC. The encoded protein is CAINARPSERTNEQFF.

The V call is TRBV4-3, the J call TRBJ2-3; TRBD2 agrees at 7 bases. The CDR3 contains 14 residues. The V gene end was trimmed by 0 bases and the J gene end by 4 bases; junction bases not matched to a gene: 1. Germline V gene data show CDR1 as LGHNA and CDR2 as YSLEER. The DNA for the CDR3 is TGCGCCAGCAGCCAAGATCGGGGGGCAGATACGCAGTATTTT. Translated: CASSQDRGADTQYF.

The V gene is TRBV30, the J gene TRBJ2-7, with 7 bases that match TRBD1. The CDR3 loop spans 13 amino acids. V shed 5 bases, J shed 3 bases, and the junction held 7 bases outside the gene matches. Germline assignment: CDR1 GTSNPN and CDR2 SVGIG (reference sequence). In DNA form, the CDR3 reads TGTGCCTGGGAGGGGGCGGGTCTCTACGAGCAGTACTTC. This gives the protein CAWEGAGLYEQYF.